These T cell receptor beta chains were read from a single sample in a study of response to subunit inactivated influenza vaccine. TCRdb itself ran the RT-PCR reads through MiXCR, one entry per CDR3 protein. The repertoire includes over 300,000 distinct CDR3 sequences, 21% of them detected once, and roughly a tenth sits in the top ten. Sequenced here: PBMCs from blood, sampled about 20 months after vaccination. The receptors were sampled from a man aged 50 to 69 who received an inactivated influenza vaccine. Each CDR3 is given with its conserved first and last residue. The D gene is left open where the match is weak. Expanded clones are given a class, and other clones once, few, many or no size at all.

NA	TRBV6-4	TRBJ2-1	few	CASSDSWTFKYNEQFF	TGTGCCAGCAGTGACTCTTGGACATTTAAGTACAATGAGCAGTTCTTC
NA	TRBV20-1	TRBJ1-2	few	CSAREVYSYGYTF	TGCAGTGCTAGAGAGGTTTACAGCTATGGCTACACCTTC
NA	TRBV5-1	TRBJ1-1	many	CASSFWGAATEAFF	TGCGCCAGCAGCTTTTGGGGAGCTGCCACTGAAGCTTTCTTT
TRBD2	TRBV12-3/TRBV12-4	TRBJ2-2	NA	CASSRDTRGVSGELFF	TGTGCCAGCAGTCGAGACACGCGGGGGGTGTCCGGGGAGCTGTTTTTT
NA	TRBV2	TRBJ1-4	few	CASMGAGEKLFF	TGTGCCAGCATGGGTGCGGGGGAAAAACTGTTTTTT
NA	TRBV12-3/TRBV12-4	TRBJ2-5	NA	CASSLRVRRETQYF	TGTGCCAGCAGTTTGAGGGTTAGGAGAGAGACCCAGTACTTC
NA	TRBV7-3	TRBJ2-7	NA	CASSPTPGSEEQYF	TGTGCCAGCAGCCCAACACCCGGATCCGAAGAGCAGTACTTC
NA	TRBV10-2	TRBJ2-1	NA	CASKPAGSSYNEQFF	TGCGCCAGCAAACCTGCGGGGAGCTCCTACAATGAGCAGTTCTTC
NA	TRBV9	TRBJ1-3	NA	CASSVGQSSGNTIYF	TGTGCCAGCAGCGTTGGACAGAGCTCTGGAAACACCATATATTTT
NA	TRBV6-2/TRBV6-3	TRBJ1-1	NA	CASRDELGVTNTEAFF	TGTGCCAGCAGGGACGAGCTGGGGGTTACGAACACTGAAGCTTTCTTT
NA	TRBV20-1	TRBJ1-2	many	CSARTSLGRNYGYTF	TGCAGTGCTAGGACGTCCCTCGGGAGGAACTATGGCTACACCTTC
TRBD1	TRBV29-1	TRBJ1-1	few	CSATPRTGDVGTEAFF	TGCAGCGCCACCCCACGGACAGGGGATGTGGGGACTGAAGCTTTCTTT
TRBD1	TRBV5-1	TRBJ1-1	many	CASSRGDRVNTEAFF	TGCGCCAGCAGCAGAGGGGACAGGGTGAACACTGAAGCTTTCTTT
TRBD1	TRBV20-1	TRBJ2-2	NA	CSARDRARTGELFF	TGCAGTGCTAGGGACAGGGCGAGAACCGGGGAGCTGTTTTTC
NA	TRBV7-6	TRBJ2-2	NA	CASSLGTARELFF	TGTGCCAGCAGCTTAGGGACTGCACGGGAGCTGTTTTTT
TRBD1	TRBV7-2	TRBJ1-4	NA	CASSIGTGDEKLFF	TGTGCCAGCAGCATCGGGACAGGGGATGAAAAACTGTTTTTT
NA	TRBV7-2	TRBJ1-1	few	CASSSITGNEAFF	TGTGCCAGCAGCTCAATCACGGGGAATGAAGCTTTCTTT
TRBD1	TRBV20-1	TRBJ1-4	NA	CSAQRQGATNEKLFF	TGCAGTGCCCAAAGACAGGGCGCAACTAATGAAAAACTGTTTTTT
NA	TRBV6-5	TRBJ2-7	NA	CASSFRQGGSYEQYF	TGTGCCAGCAGTTTCCGACAGGGAGGGTCCTACGAGCAGTACTTC
NA	TRBV28	TRBJ2-3	NA	CASSRFGPYTQYF	TGTGCCAGCAGCCGCTTCGGGCCCTATACGCAGTATTTT
NA	TRBV7-9	TRBJ1-2	few	CASSLMYTSFYGYTF	TGTGCCAGCAGCTTAATGTACACGAGTTTCTATGGCTACACCTTC
NA	TRBV7-9	TRBJ1-1	few	CASSSYITMNTEAFF	TGTGCCAGCAGCTCGTACATTACCATGAACACTGAAGCTTTCTTT
NA	TRBV2	TRBJ1-3	few	CASSELEKGLGNTIYF	TGTGCCAGCAGTGAATTAGAAAAGGGTCTCGGAAACACCATATATTTT
NA	TRBV20-1	TRBJ2-1	NA	CSARGARPNEQFF	TGCAGTGCTAGAGGGGCTAGGCCCAATGAGCAGTTCTTC